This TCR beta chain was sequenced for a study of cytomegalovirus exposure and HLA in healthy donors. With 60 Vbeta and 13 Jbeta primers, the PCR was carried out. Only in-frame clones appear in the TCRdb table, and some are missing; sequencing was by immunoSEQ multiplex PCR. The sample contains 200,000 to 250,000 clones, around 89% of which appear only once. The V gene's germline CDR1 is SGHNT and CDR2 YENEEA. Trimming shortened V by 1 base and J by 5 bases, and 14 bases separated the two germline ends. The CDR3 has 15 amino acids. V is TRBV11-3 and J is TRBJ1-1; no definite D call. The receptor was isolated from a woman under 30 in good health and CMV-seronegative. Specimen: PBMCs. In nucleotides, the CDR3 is TGTGCCAGCAGCTTAGGGGCTAAGGCCAGGACTGAAGCTTTCTTT. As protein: CASSLGAKARTEAFF.